This TCR beta chain is drawn from a study of blood T cell repertoires in COVID-19. Turning to the study itself: The samples span acute and convalescent COVID-19 from the United States, Italy and Spain. The analysed material was cDNA or gDNA that came from T cells, B-cell-depleted T cells, or PBMCs.

The CDR3 length is 18 residues. In germline, CDR1 is MNHEY, CDR2 SMNVEV (reference sequence). The ends were cut back, 6 bases at V and 0 bases at J, with 22 bases in the middle. The sample holds one count of this clone. Categorization into cohorts depended on clinical history that participants reported. Authors' data handling: Reference gene primer amplification yielded estimated nucleated cell counts. Some clones are missing from TCRdb's copy, which holds only in-frame ones; the method was immunoSEQ multiplex PCR. V and J calls and clone size are copied from that table; D and trimming were computed from the DNA. The sample has about 150,000 clones; 84% are singletons.

Input material: PBMCs or T cells enriched from blood (not recorded which). This receptor was taken from a woman aged 45-59 years with acute COVID-19. The gene calls are TRBV27 and TRBJ2-3; D perhaps matches TRBD2 (5 bases). The CDR3 here is CASSTSGTRITSTDTQYF. CDR3 sequence (DNA): TGTGCCAGCAGCACCAGCGGAACCAGAATTACTAGCACAGATACGCAGTATTTT.